This entry concerns a single T cell receptor (beta chain). The entry originates in a study of response to subunit inactivated influenza vaccine. CDR3 size: 12 residues. Germline lookup yields CDR1 LNHDA and CDR2 SQIVND (reference sequence). Trimming removed 1 base from V and 8 bases from J, with 8 bases in between. TCRdb analysed the RT-PCR reads with MiXCR anew, one entry per CDR3 protein. Here the sample spans approximately 530,000 distinct CDR3 sequences, under 9% being singletons. V gene TRBV19 combines with J gene TRBJ1-1; D not certain. Material: PBMCs from blood, obtained around 25 months after vaccination. This clonotype originated in a man in his fifties or sixties who received an inactivated influenza vaccine. The DNA of the CDR3 is TGTGCCAGTAGTATAGGTGTGAGGGAAGCTTTCTTT. Translating gives CASSIGVREAFF.